A single sample gave rise to the 2 T cell receptor beta chains below, sequenced in a study of PD-1 blockade in classical Hodgkin lymphoma. TCRdb's table, derived via immunoSEQ multiplex PCR, lists solely in-frame clones and lacks some. This sample has 70,000 or so clones, with nearly 95% found just once. Time point defined: newly diagnosed, previously untreated cHL patient sample. The specimen sequenced was peripheral blood mononuclear cells (PBMCs). The receptors shown here come from a human donor with classical Hodgkin lymphoma.

The sample holds a few counts of this clone. J is TRBJ1-2 and V is TRBV5-6, with a possible D match to TRBD1 (6 bases). V dropped 4 bases and J dropped 0 bases, with 13 bases sitting between them. The CDR3 length is 15 residues. Per germline, CDR1 SGHDT and CDR2 YYEEEE. CDR3 amino acids: CASSVFRGANYGYTF. The CDR3 region has the DNA TGTGCCAGCAGCGTGTTCAGGGGAGCTAACTATGGCTACACCTTC. Drawing the rest from reference TRBV5-6 and TRBJ1-2, the complete variable domain is DAGVTQSPTHLIKTRGQQVTLRCSPKSGHDTVSWYQQALGQGPQFIFQYYEEEERQRGNFPDRFSGHQFPNYSSELNVNALLLGDSALYLCASSVFRGANYGYTFGSGTRLTVV.

This clone has a single count. V usage is TRBV27 and J usage is TRBJ1-5; D is perhaps TRBD1 (5 bases). Deletions cut 3 bases from V and 5 bases from J, with 14 bases between. This CDR3 has 15 amino acids. The germline CDR1 and CDR2 sequences are MNHEY and SMNVEV (reference sequence). DNA of the CDR3: TGTGCCAGCAGTTTCGGGGCAGGTGTGGATCAGCCCCAGCATTTT. Translation gives CASSFGAGVDQPQHF.